A single sample is the source of the 13 T cell receptor beta chains below, sequenced in a study of somatic mutations in cytotoxic T cells in rheumatoid arthritis. Measured with immunoSEQ multiplex PCR; TCRdb has only the in-frame clones, and not every one. The table shows roughly 4,500 clones, with roughly 78% occurring only once. The specimen was CD8+ T cells sorted from blood. The receptors here all came from a woman aged 55-69 years with rheumatoid arthritis.

The V call is TRBV7-3, the J call TRBJ2-2; 11 bases fit TRBD2. The CDR3 consists of 17 residues. V trimming: 2 bases; J trimming: 4 bases; junction bases outside the gene matches: 6. Germline CDR1 and CDR2: SGHTA and FQGTGA. The CDR3 nucleotides read TGTGCCAGCAGCTTAGTAGGGCTAGCGGGGGGCACCGGGGAGCTGTTTTTT. Translation gives CASSLVGLAGGTGELFF.

The V gene is TRBV27, the J gene TRBJ2-7, with 9 bases identical to TRBD2. V was pared by 6 bases and J by 4 bases, with 4 bases of the junction left unmatched. Germline V gives CDR1 MNHEY, CDR2 SMNVEV (reference sequence). There are 13 residues in the CDR3. DNA of the CDR3: TGTGCCAGCAGGACGAGCGGGGGGTACGAGCAGTACTTC. Amino acids: CASRTSGGYEQYF.

This clone has only a few counts. One junction end disagrees with the germline gene, perhaps due to a read error. The chain carries TRBV7-7 and TRBJ2-5, with TRBD2 matching 10 bases. Germline values: CDR1 SSHAT, CDR2 FNYEAQ (reference sequence). CDR3 size: 15 residues. CDR3 protein: CASSPGLAAQETQYF. The CDR3 DNA sequence: TGTGCTAGCAGCCCCGGACTAGCGGCTCAAGAGACCCAGTACTTC. Drawing the rest from reference TRBV7-7 and TRBJ2-5, the complete variable domain is GAGVSQSPRYKVTKRGQDVTLRCDPISSHATLYWYQQALGQGPEFLTYFNYEAQPDKSGLPSDRFSAERPEGSISTLTIQRTEQRDSAMYRCASSPGLAAQETQYFGPGTRLLVL.

V is TRBV7-3 and J is TRBJ2-5; 8 bases are shared with TRBD1. The CDR3 sequence is 14 residues long. The V gene end was trimmed by 5 bases and the J gene end by 4 bases; junction bases not matched to a gene: 6. In germline, CDR1 is SGHTA, CDR2 FQGTGA. CDR3 sequence (DNA): TGTGCCAGCAGCGCCACAGGGGGAGGAGAGACCCAGTACTTC. Its protein is CASSATGGGETQYF.

The V and J genes are TRBV21-1 and TRBJ2-5; the table's D call, TRBD2, was not checked against the DNA. TRBV21-1 is noted as a pseudogene. The CDR3 covers 13 residues. The chain's CDR3 is CASSISSGETQYF. In DNA form, the CDR3 reads TGTGCCAGCAGCATAAGTAGCGGAGAGACCCAGTACTTC.

This sequence joins TRBV6-5 and TRBJ2-7; 9 bases fit TRBD1. CDR1 is MNHEY, CDR2 SVGAGI, per germline. Trimming removed 4 bases from V and 5 bases from J; junction bases left unmatched: 12. The CDR3 has 16 amino acids. This chain's CDR3 is CASSSHPGQGGDEQYF. The CDR3 nucleotides are TGTGCCAGCAGTTCACACCCGGGACAGGGAGGAGACGAGCAGTACTTC.

This clone appeared a single time. The chain carries TRBV4-1 and TRBJ1-1; D unresolved. The V end was cut by 1 base, the J end by 4 bases, with 10 bases between. The CDR3 is 14 residues long. Per germline, CDR1 MGHRA and CDR2 YSYEKL. CDR3 amino acids: CASSQVKGGTEAFF. The DNA for the CDR3 is TGCGCCAGCAGCCAAGTAAAAGGCGGCACTGAAGCTTTCTTT.

J is TRBJ1-1 and V is TRBV2, with D perhaps matching TRBD1 (6 bases). CDR1 is SNHLY and CDR2 is FYNNEI in the germline V gene. The V and J ends lost 6 bases and 0 bases respectively, with 11 bases between them. The CDR3 sequence is 14 residues long. CDR3 in amino acids: CASRQDSMNTEAFF. The DNA for the CDR3 is TGTGCCAGCAGACAGGACAGCATGAACACTGAAGCTTTCTTT.

J is TRBJ1-2 and V is TRBV7-6, with a possible D match to TRBD1 (5 bases). V was pared by 5 bases and J by 4 bases, with 17 bases between. Germline loops: CDR1 SGHVS, CDR2 FNYEAQ. The CDR3 totals 15 residues. The CDR3 spells CASSPYKEGAYGYTF. CDR3 DNA sequence: TGTGCCAGCAGCCCTTATAAAGAAGGGGCCTATGGCTACACCTTC. The full variable domain, completed using reference TRBV7-6 and TRBJ1-2, is GAGVSQSPRYKVTKRGQDVALRCDPISGHVSLYWYRQALGQGPEFLTYFNYEAQQDKSGLPNDRFSAERPEGSISTLTIQRTEQRDSAMYRCASSPYKEGAYGYTFGSGTRLTVV.

The V gene is TRBV11-2, the J gene TRBJ2-1; D not resolved. The CDR3 is made up of 17 amino acids. Germline V CDR1 and CDR2: SGHAT, FQNNGV. Trimming removed 4 bases at V and 4 bases at J, with 20 bases between. CDR3 protein: CASSSHDTPRRYNEQFF. The CDR3 DNA reads as TGTGCCAGCAGCTCCCACGACACTCCACGAAGATACAATGAGCAGTTCTTC.

The CDR3 loop reads CAIREQGNQPQHF. The DNA for the CDR3 is TGTGCCATCAGGGAACAGGGAAATCAGCCCCAGCATTTT. The chain employs TRBV10-3 and TRBJ1-5; a weak D match, TRBD1 (6 bases). This CDR3 region has 13 residues. Trimming stripped 6 bases from V and 4 bases from J, with 10 bases between. The germline V gene encodes CDR1 ENHRY and CDR2 SYGVKD.

The chain recombines TRBV28 with TRBJ2-7; tentatively, D is TRBD1 (5 bases). The CDR3 is 18 residues long. Germline loops: CDR1 MDHEN, CDR2 SYDVKM. The ends were cut back, 3 bases at V and 4 bases at J, with 25 bases in the middle. In nucleotides, the CDR3 is TGTGCCAGCAGTTTTCGTTCTAGGGGATTACTCGCTAGTTACGAGCAGTACGTC. This sequence encodes CASSFRSRGLLASYEQYV.

The J gene is TRBJ2-2, the V gene TRBV4-2; 8 nucleotides match TRBD2. The length of the CDR3 is 16 residues. From germline, CDR1 is LGHNA and CDR2 YNFKEQ. J was trimmed by 6 bases and V by 0 bases; bases with no gene match: 6. As DNA, the CDR3 is TGTGCCAGCAGCCAAGATGGAAGCGGGGGTCCCGGGGAGCTGTTTTTT. Its translation: CASSQDGSGGPGELFF.